This entry is about one T cell receptor beta chain. Its antigen remains unknown. This specimen belongs to a study of cytomegalovirus exposure and HLA in healthy donors. Across the study: Around 80 million unique TCR sequences came from HLA-typed donors in an early release.

The PCR had 60 Vbeta and 13 Jbeta primers. Data came from immunoSEQ multiplex PCR; TCRdb stores just in-frame clones and leaves some out. The sample lists 250,000 to 350,000 clones, 86% seen once, with around 3.7% in the top ten. Study observations and caveats: Presence/absence analyses treated sequencing depth as roughly uniform across donors. Rates of TCR association differed by HLA locus in a later analysis, with DRB1 highest and HLA-C lowest. Compared with the roughly 730-donor mean, an Asian-associated ancestry cluster reportedly had fewer N-insertions, according to a later analysis.

This TCR came from a man aged 40-49 years in good health and CMV-seropositive. The sample was PBMCs.

Here the CDR3 reads CASSLTGAGGYTF. DNA for the CDR3: TGTGCCAGCAGCTTAACAGGGGCTGGTGGCTACACCTTC. This sequence joins TRBV7-3 and TRBJ1-2; tentative D call: TRBD1 (5 bases). Germline V CDR1 and CDR2: SGHTA, FQGTGA. Trimming stripped 0 bases from V and 7 bases from J, with 9 bases between. The CDR3 is 13 amino acids.